This entry features one T cell receptor beta chain sequence. Unmatched junction bases numbered 11, after V lost 5 bases and J lost 4 bases. This CDR3 region has 17 residues. CDR1 and CDR2 from the germline V gene are SGHTA and FQGNSA. This entry comes from a study of immune evolution from preneoplasia to lung adenocarcinoma. Some clones are missing from TCRdb's copy, which holds only in-frame ones; the method was immunoSEQ multiplex PCR. Here the sample spans about 26,000 clones, around 70% being singletons. The clonotype comes from a person aged 55-75 years with invasive lung adenocarcinoma. Some clones in this sample may be carry-over from other donors' samples. The chain links TRBV7-2 to TRBJ2-5, with 12 bases matching TRBD1. Sequenced sample: FFPE invasive lung adenocarcinoma tissue. The CDR3 reads CASSPLAGTGGPETQYF. CDR3 nucleotide sequence: TGTGCCAGCAGCCCACTAGCTGGGACAGGGGGCCCAGAGACCCAGTACTTC.